Only a few counts were recorded for the clone carrying this TCR beta chain. Antigen unknown. Prior to sequencing, the ViraFEST assay stimulated PBMC with viral peptide pools, which expanded the antigen-specific CD4+ T cells. Following culture for about ten days, CD4+ T cells were isolated. Among the vaccine recipients, none had a prior SARS-CoV-2 infection, and nucleocapsid antibodies were negative. Days 3 and 7 saw half the medium replaced with IL-2 medium. Profiling relied on immunoSEQ multiplex PCR, and the TCRdb table lists in-frame clones only, not all of them. The data show approximately 54,000 clones, 80% seen once. The data originate from a study of vaccination effects on CD4 cells after COVID-19. V was shortened by 4 bases and J by 3 bases, with 17 bases between the two germline ends. This CDR3 comprises 16 residues. Germline V lookup: CDR1 SGDLS, CDR2 YYNGEE.

The rearrangement uses TRBV9 and TRBJ2-1; D could derive from TRBD1 or TRBD2 (5 bases each). This sequence originates from a human donor who received a COVID-19 vaccine. Sequencing used CD4+ T cells from PBMCs cultured with HCoV-229E spike peptides, obtained before COVID-19 vaccination. This CDR3 is CASSSGRGGRYNEQFF. CDR3 nucleotides: TGTGCCAGCAGCTCCGGCCGTGGGGGACGCTACAATGAGCAGTTCTTC.